This T cell receptor beta chain was profiled in a study of T cell repertoires in cytomegalovirus infection. On the study more broadly: Recently identified HLA-C-restricted and well-studied HLA-B-restricted CMV epitopes were used. Signatures in public TCR beta sequences pointed to both CMV infection and matching HLA type.

Findings and limits, study-wide: It was HLA-C-restricted CMV-specific TCR beta clonotypes that dominated the response ex vivo. Cumulative frequency (of public TCR beta family members) identified carriers of CMV plus the relevant HLA.

A note on this clonotype: Its antigen is unidentified.

Germline CDR1 and CDR2: SGHVS and FNYEAQ. The CDR3 is 15 amino acids. V shed 5 bases and J shed 4 bases, with 12 bases lying between them. From the reads, TCRdb called clonotypes with MiXCR, one entry per CDR3 protein. The top ten clones hold roughly 14% of a sample with 310,000 or so distinct CDR3 sequences, 20% to 30% of them seen once. The chain carries TRBV7-6 and TRBJ1-6, with D maybe TRBD1 (5 bases). The sample here was cultured PBMCs, taken from culture after CMV antigen stimulation. The sequence derives from a human donor in good health (CMV status not recorded). Some clones in this sample may be carry-over from other donors' samples. DNA for the CDR3: TGTGCCAGCAGCGCCCGGGACGAGTATAATTCACCCCTCCACTTT. Translation: CASSARDEYNSPLHF.